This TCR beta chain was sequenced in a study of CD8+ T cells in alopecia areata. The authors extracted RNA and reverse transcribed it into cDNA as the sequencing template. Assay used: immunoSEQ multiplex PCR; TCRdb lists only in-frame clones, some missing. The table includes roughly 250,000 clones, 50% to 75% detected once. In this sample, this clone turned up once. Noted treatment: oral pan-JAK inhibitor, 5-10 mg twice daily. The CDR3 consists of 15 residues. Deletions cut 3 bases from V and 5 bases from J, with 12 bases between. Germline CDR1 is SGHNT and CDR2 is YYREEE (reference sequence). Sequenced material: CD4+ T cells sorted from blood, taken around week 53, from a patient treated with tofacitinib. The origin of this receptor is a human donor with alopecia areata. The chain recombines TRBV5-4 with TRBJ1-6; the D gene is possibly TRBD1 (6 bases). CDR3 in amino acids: CASSSDSEDNSPLHF. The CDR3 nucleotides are TGTGCCAGCAGCTCGGACAGCGAGGATAATTCACCCCTCCACTTT.